This TCR beta chain was captured in a study of post-analysis software for immune sequencing data. Concerning this clonotype: Its antigen is unknown.

Tagging with unique molecular identifiers was a feature of the TCR beta cDNA libraries. A single record per CDR3 protein comes from TCRdb applying MiXCR to the PCR reads. The data contain 800,000 to 950,000 distinct CDR3 sequences, about 57% of them singletons. Overall study findings and caveats: About five TRBV segments appeared more often in patients than in controls, and TRBV5-6, TRBV5-1 and TRBV20-1 were among these.

With 1 base clipped from V and 6 bases from J, the junction kept 8 bases outside the gene matches. The CDR3 runs 15 residues. Germline V lookup: CDR1 WNHNN, CDR2 SYGVQD (reference sequence). This sequence was found in a girl aged 5 to 17 with multiple sclerosis. The J gene is TRBJ2-7, the V gene TRBV10-1, with 8 bases matching TRBD2. The sample consisted of blood. The CDR3 bases are TGCGCCAGCAGTGAGTTGGCGGGAGGAAACGGCGAGCAGTACTTC. Amino acids: CASSELAGGNGEQYF.